The 21 T cell receptor beta chains below all came from one sample that was sequenced in a study of CD8+ T cells in alopecia areata. Treatment defined: oral pan-JAK inhibitor, 5-10 mg twice daily. The sequencing template was cDNA reverse transcribed from extracted RNA. This table comes from immunoSEQ multiplex PCR, and its TCRdb copy is limited to in-frame clones, with some not included. Seen here are approximately 200,000 clones, about 60% observed once, and the top ten hold about 3%. This material consisted of CD4+ T cells sorted from blood, taken at week 4, from a patient treated with tofacitinib. These TCRs come from a human donor with alopecia areata.

V usage is TRBV7-2 and J usage is TRBJ2-5; unclear D gene. Deletions cut 4 bases from V and 5 bases from J, with 14 bases between. There are 14 residues in the CDR3. Germline CDR1 SGHTA, CDR2 FQGNSA. The CDR3 region is CASSSRSFRETQYF. The CDR3 DNA reads TGTGCCAGCAGCTCCCGCTCCTTCCGTGAGACCCAGTACTTC. Drawing the rest from reference TRBV7-2 and TRBJ2-5, the complete variable domain is GAGVSQSPSNKVTEKGKDVELRCDPISGHTALYWYRQSLGQGLEFLIYFQGNSAPDKSGLPSDRFSAERTGGSVSTLTIQRTQQEDSAVYLCASSSRSFRETQYFGPGTRLLVL.

V gene TRBV5-1 combines with J gene TRBJ1-4, with D unclear. The CDR3 has 14 residues. Germline-derived CDR1 and CDR2 are SGHRS and YFSETQ. The germline V and J ends were trimmed by 0 bases and 7 bases, with 10 bases remaining between them. Here the CDR3 DNA reads TGCGCCAGCAGCTTGGGAGGTGGCAGTGAAAAACTGTTTTTT. Residues: CASSLGGGSEKLFF.

The rearrangement joins TRBV4-1 to TRBJ1-4, with TRBD1 matching over 10 bases. The junction had 8 bases not matched to a gene; V was cut back by 4 bases and J by 0 bases. Germline values: CDR1 MGHRA, CDR2 YSYEKL. The CDR3 consists of 18 residues. This CDR3 reads CASSLPRDRGATNEKLFF. CDR3 DNA sequence: TGCGCCAGCAGCCTACCCCGGGACAGGGGCGCAACTAATGAAAAACTGTTTTTT.

The V and J genes are TRBV30 and TRBJ1-6, with TRBD1 matching 8 bases. Unmatched junction bases numbered 5, after V lost 5 bases and J lost 8 bases. CDR3 length: 13 residues. Germline V gives CDR1 GTSNPN, CDR2 SVGIG (reference sequence). CDR3 nucleotides: TGTGCCTGGTCAGGGGGCGAGGATTCACCCCTCCACTTT. Translation: CAWSGGEDSPLHF.

This clone was detected a few times. V gene TRBV5-4 combines with J gene TRBJ2-3; D perhaps matches TRBD1 (6 bases). The germline V gene has CDR1 SGHNT and CDR2 YYREEE (reference sequence). The CDR3 loop spans 15 amino acids. V lost 2 bases and J lost 0, with 10 bases in between. The CDR3 DNA follows: TGTGCCAGCAGCTTTGGGACAATTAGCACAGATACGCAGTATTTT. The encoded protein is CASSFGTISTDTQYF.

This clone occurred a few times. The CDR3 spells CASKWRPSDSGNTIYF. The DNA for the CDR3 is TGTGCCAGCAAATGGAGGCCTTCTGACTCTGGAAACACCATATATTTT. The chain is built from TRBV25-1 and TRBJ1-3; D call uncertain. V was clipped by 7 bases and J by 0 bases, with 16 bases between them. Germline V lookup: CDR1 MGHDK, CDR2 SYGVNS. The CDR3 contains 16 residues.

The V gene is TRBV30, the J gene TRBJ1-2; D gene uncertain. V lost 2 bases to trimming and J lost 2 bases, with 9 bases between them. Germline loops: CDR1 GTSNPN, CDR2 SVGIG (reference sequence). CDR3 length: 13 amino acids. CDR3 loop: CAWSPDLNYGYTF. The CDR3 DNA sequence: TGTGCCTGGAGTCCGGATCTAAACTATGGCTACACCTTC. Full variable domain (outside the CDR3, taken from reference TRBV30 and TRBJ1-2): SQTIHQWPATLVQPVGSPLSLECTVEGTSNPNLYWYRQAAGRGLQLLFYSVGIGQISSEVPQNLSASRPQDRQFILSSKKLLLSDSGFYLCAWSPDLNYGYTFGSGTRLTVV.

The V gene is TRBV7-2, the J gene TRBJ2-1; 14 bases line up with TRBD2. With V trimmed by 5 bases and J by 12 bases, 6 bases remained unmatched. Germline V gene lookup returns CDR1 SGHTA and CDR2 FQGNSA. There are 14 residues in the CDR3. In DNA, the CDR3 is TGTGCCAGCAGCCGCCTCGGGACTAGCGGGGGGCAGTTCTTC. Protein: CASSRLGTSGGQFF.

This clone occurred a few times. The chain links TRBV5-1 to TRBJ1-5; D ambiguous. Germline CDR1 SGHRS, CDR2 YFSETQ. V gave up 0 bases and J gave up 5 bases, with 12 bases separating them. The CDR3 length is 15 residues. CDR3 DNA: TGCGCCAGCAGCTTGGGAGGGCAAGGGCATCAGCCCCAGCATTTT. This gives the protein CASSLGGQGHQPQHF.

The V call is TRBV30, the J call TRBJ1-2, with 7 positions matching TRBD1. V gave up 3 bases and J gave up 7 bases; unmatched junction bases: 8. The CDR3 has 13 residues. Germline assignment: CDR1 GTSNPN and CDR2 SVGIG (reference sequence). For the CDR3, the DNA is TGTGCCTGGAGCGCCGGGACAGAGGTTGGCTACACCTTC. This translates into CAWSAGTEVGYTF.

This clone is a singleton in its sample. The chain links TRBV7-9 to TRBJ1-2; no definite D call. Germline V gene lookup returns CDR1 SEHNR and CDR2 FQNEAQ (reference sequence). The V end lost 1 base, the J end lost 4 bases, and 13 bases lay between the germline ends. CDR3 length: 15 amino acids. The CDR3 DNA reads as TGTGCCAGCAGCTTAGGAACAGCTAGACTCTATGGCTACACCTTC. This sequence encodes CASSLGTARLYGYTF.

The chain joins TRBV6-5 to TRBJ2-5, with 9 bases that match TRBD1. V lost 6 bases and J lost 8; bases outside the gene matches: 10. The CDR3 extends over 14 amino acids. Germline values: CDR1 MNHEY, CDR2 SVGAGI. CDR3 coding DNA: TGTGCCAGCAGGTCGGGGACAGGGACGGGAACCCAGTACTTC. The encoded protein is CASRSGTGTGTQYF.

Only one count was recorded for this clone. This chain joins TRBV4-2 and TRBJ1-1; D remains ambiguous. Germline V gene lookup returns CDR1 LGHNA and CDR2 YNFKEQ. V was trimmed by 0 bases and J by 1 base, leaving 9 bases between them. The CDR3 sequence is 15 residues long. The CDR3 DNA reads as TGTGCCAGCAGCCAAGATCAGTCGGGGAACACTGAAGCTTTCTTT. It is translated as CASSQDQSGNTEAFF.

CDR3 in DNA: TGTGCCAGCTCACCCCGACGACAGACGGGCATGAACACTGAAGCTTTCTTT. Translating gives CASSPRRQTGMNTEAFF. The J gene is TRBJ1-1, the V gene TRBV18; possible D gene TRBD1, 5 bases. V was pared by 3 bases and J by 0 bases, with 17 bases between. Looked up from germline, CDR1 is KGHSH and CDR2 is LQKENI. The CDR3 is 17 amino acids. Full variable domain (remainder filled in from reference TRBV18 and TRBJ1-1): NAGVMQNPRHLVRRRGQEARLRCSPMKGHSHVYWYRQLPEEGLKFMVYLQKENIIDESGMPKERFSAEFPKEGPSILRIQQVVRGDSAAYFCASSPRRQTGMNTEAFFGQGTRLTVV.

The J gene is TRBJ2-1, the V gene TRBV30; D not resolved. This CDR3 spans 13 amino acids. V dropped 8 bases and J dropped 4 bases, with 15 bases sitting between them. Germline-derived CDR1 and CDR2 are GTSNPN and SVGIG (reference sequence). CDR3 sequence reads: CAGKATPYNEQFF. The CDR3 coding sequence is TGTGCCGGGAAGGCTACCCCGTACAATGAGCAGTTCTTC. Complete variable domain (other parts from reference TRBV30 and TRBJ2-1): SQTIHQWPATLVQPVGSPLSLECTVEGTSNPNLYWYRQAAGRGLQLLFYSVGIGQISSEVPQNLSASRPQDRQFILSSKKLLLSDSGFYLCAGKATPYNEQFFGPGTRLTVL.

The chain is built from TRBV30 and TRBJ2-1; D unclear. CDR3 size: 12 residues. Germline CDR1 is GTSNPN and CDR2 is SVGIG (reference sequence). V lost 1 base and J 4 bases, leaving 5 bases between the germline ends. The CDR3 DNA follows: TGTGCCTGGAGTGGGGGATACAATGAGCAGTTCTTC. Its translation: CAWSGGYNEQFF.

This rearrangement joins TRBV15 to TRBJ1-2; D may be TRBD1 (5 bases). Germline lookup yields CDR1 LNHNV and CDR2 YYDKDF (reference sequence). The ends were cut back, 2 bases at V and 3 bases at J, with 13 bases in the middle. The CDR3 spans 15 residues. DNA of the CDR3: TGTGCCACCAGCAGACCGCCCCAGGGAGACTATGGCTACACCTTC. This codes for CATSRPPQGDYGYTF.

The chain employs TRBV30 and TRBJ2-7; 8 bases map to TRBD1. The CDR3 consists of 16 residues. The germline gives CDR1 GTSNPN, CDR2 SVGIG (reference sequence). J gave up 7 bases and V 5 bases, and 19 bases lay outside the gene matches. CDR3: CAWRDRGLVSSAEQYF. In DNA form, the CDR3 reads TGTGCCTGGCGTGACAGGGGTTTGGTGTCGTCAGCAGAGCAGTACTTC.

The chain has TRBV29-1 and TRBJ1-1, with 8 nucleotides matching TRBD1. J gave up 12 bases and V 7 bases, and 10 bases lay outside the gene matches. The length of the CDR3 is 11 residues. CDR1 SQVTM and CDR2 ANQGSEA come from the germline V gene. CDR3 DNA sequence: TGCAGCGAAGGCGGGACAGGTGGAACTTTCTTT. Its protein is CSEGGTGGTFF.

The chain links TRBV27 to TRBJ2-3; tentative D call: TRBD1 (5 bases). V was trimmed by 4 bases and J by 3 bases, leaving 14 bases between them. This CDR3 has 15 residues. The V gene's germline CDR1 is MNHEY and CDR2 SMNVEV (reference sequence). The CDR3 nucleotides read TGTGCCAGCAGTTCCCGCCAACAGGTTACAGATACGCAGTATTTT. The encoded protein is CASSSRQQVTDTQYF.

The rearrangement uses TRBV25-1 and TRBJ2-7; D possibly uses TRBD1 or TRBD2 (6 bases each). Germline V CDR1 and CDR2: MGHDK, SYGVNS. The CDR3 totals 15 residues. V was pared by 2 bases and J by 4 bases, with 15 bases between. This CDR3 reads CASSEGAGGRYEQYF. Here the CDR3 DNA reads TGTGCCAGCAGTGAAGGCGCCGGGGGCAGGTACGAGCAGTACTTC.